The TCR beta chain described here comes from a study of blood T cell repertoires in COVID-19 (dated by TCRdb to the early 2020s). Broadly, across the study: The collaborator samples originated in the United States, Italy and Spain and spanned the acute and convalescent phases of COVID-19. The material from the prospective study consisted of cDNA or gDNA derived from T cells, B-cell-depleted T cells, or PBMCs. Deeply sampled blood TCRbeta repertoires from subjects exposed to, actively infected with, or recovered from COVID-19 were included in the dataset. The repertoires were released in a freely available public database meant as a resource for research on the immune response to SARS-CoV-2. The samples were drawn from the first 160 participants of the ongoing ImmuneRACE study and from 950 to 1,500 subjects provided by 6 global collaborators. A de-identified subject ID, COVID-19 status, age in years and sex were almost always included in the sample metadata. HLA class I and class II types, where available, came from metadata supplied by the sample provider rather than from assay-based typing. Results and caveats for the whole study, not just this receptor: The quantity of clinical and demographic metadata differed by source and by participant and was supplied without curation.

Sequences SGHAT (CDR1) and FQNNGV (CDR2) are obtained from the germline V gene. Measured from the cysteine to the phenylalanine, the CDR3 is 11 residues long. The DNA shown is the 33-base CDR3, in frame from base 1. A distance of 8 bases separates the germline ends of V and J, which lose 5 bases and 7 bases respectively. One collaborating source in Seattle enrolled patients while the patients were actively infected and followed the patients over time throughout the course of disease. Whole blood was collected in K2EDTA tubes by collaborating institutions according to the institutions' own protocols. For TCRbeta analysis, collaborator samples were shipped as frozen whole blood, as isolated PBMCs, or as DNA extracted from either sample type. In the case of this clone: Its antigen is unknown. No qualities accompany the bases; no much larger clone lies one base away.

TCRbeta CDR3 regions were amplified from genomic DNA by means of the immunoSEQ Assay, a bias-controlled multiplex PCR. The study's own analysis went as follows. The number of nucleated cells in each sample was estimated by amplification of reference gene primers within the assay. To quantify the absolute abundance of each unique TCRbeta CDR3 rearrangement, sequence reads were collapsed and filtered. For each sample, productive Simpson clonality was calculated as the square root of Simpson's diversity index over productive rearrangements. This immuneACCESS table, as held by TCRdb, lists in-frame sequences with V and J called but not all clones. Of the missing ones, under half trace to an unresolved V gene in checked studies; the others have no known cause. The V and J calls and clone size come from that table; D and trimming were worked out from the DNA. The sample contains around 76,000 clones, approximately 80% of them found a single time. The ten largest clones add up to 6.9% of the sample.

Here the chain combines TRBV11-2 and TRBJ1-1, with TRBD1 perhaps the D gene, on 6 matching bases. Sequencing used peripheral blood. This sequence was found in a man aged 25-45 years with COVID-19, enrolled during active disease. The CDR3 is CASSLDSEAFF. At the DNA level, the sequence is TGTGCCAGCAGCCTGGACAGTGAAGCTTTCTTT.